The 7 T cell receptor beta chains presented below share a single source sample, sequenced in a study of cytotoxic CD8 clonotypes in ibrutinib-treated CLL (dated by TCRdb to 2020 to 2023). The sample's time point label, decoded: roughly 12 months on ibrutinib. The library came from the immunoSEQ multiplex PCR assay. TCRdb mirrors the immuneACCESS table, restricted to in-frame sequences. Some clones are absent from its copies; in checked studies, under half trace to an unresolved V gene, and the reason for the others is unknown. Across this sample there are around 200,000 clones, with approximately 70% seen only once. The ten largest clones add up to 5.5% to 6% of the sample. Here the sequenced sample was PBMCs, taken after 12 months of ibrutinib treatment. Receptors were obtained from a human donor with chronic lymphocytic leukemia.

This chain links TRBV30 with TRBJ2-3; 10 positions match TRBD2. The V gene's germline CDR1 is GTSNPN and CDR2 SVGIG (reference sequence). The ends lost 3 bases at V and 0 bases at J; junction bases unmatched: 6. The CDR3 sequence is 16 residues long. This chain's CDR3 is CAWRDHSGGSTDTQYF. The CDR3 coding sequence is TGTGCCTGGAGGGATCATAGCGGGGGGAGCACAGATACGCAGTATTTT. The whole variable domain, remainder taken from reference TRBV30 and TRBJ2-3, is SQTIHQWPATLVQPVGSPLSLECTVEGTSNPNLYWYRQAAGRGLQLLFYSVGIGQISSEVPQNLSASRPQDRQFILSSKKLLLSDSGFYLCAWRDHSGGSTDTQYFGPGTRLTVL.

The V call is TRBV7-3, the J call TRBJ2-3, with 7 nucleotides matching TRBD2. The ends lost 6 bases at V and 3 bases at J; junction bases unmatched: 12. The CDR3 has 16 residues. From germline, CDR1 is SGHTA and CDR2 FQGTGA. The CDR3 protein is CASSLRSGGGTDTQYF. For the CDR3, the DNA is TGTGCCAGCAGTCTCCGTTCGGGAGGTGGAACAGATACGCAGTATTTT.

The chain couples TRBV5-6 to TRBJ1-2; D not resolved. From germline, CDR1 is SGHDT and CDR2 YYEEEE. With 3 bases removed from V and 1 base from J, the gap between germline ends came to 10 bases. The CDR3 contains 14 residues. The CDR3 sequence: CASSSITVNYGYTF. The CDR3 DNA reads TGTGCCAGCAGCTCAATTACAGTTAACTATGGCTACACCTTC.

This CDR3 is CASSVALSGSETQYF. CDR3 sequence (DNA): TGTGCCAGCAGCGTAGCGCTTAGCGGGAGTGAGACCCAGTACTTC. This chain connects TRBV9 to TRBJ2-5, with 9 bases fitting TRBD2. The junction had 5 bases not matched to a gene; V was cut back by 0 bases and J by 5 bases. The CDR3 loop spans 15 amino acids. Germline CDR1 reads SGDLS; CDR2 reads YYNGEE.

This chain uses TRBV6-1 with TRBJ2-2; perhaps TRBD2 as D (5 bases). V lost 4 bases, J lost 0 bases, and 12 bases lay in between. The V gene's germline CDR1 is MNHNS and CDR2 SASEGT. The CDR3 loop spans 16 amino acids. CDR3 nucleotides: TGTGCCAGCAGTGCCCGCGCGGGCTCGAACACCGGGGAGCTGTTTTTT. Translation: CASSARAGSNTGELFF.

This chain connects TRBV15 to TRBJ1-1, with D uncertain. Germline CDR1 is LNHNV and CDR2 is YYDKDF (reference sequence). Trimming removed 8 bases at V and 1 base at J, with 8 bases between. CDR3 length: 12 amino acids. CDR3 protein: CATGPSNTEAFF. The CDR3 DNA reads as TGTGCCACCGGACCTTCGAACACTGAAGCTTTCTTT.

The chain employs TRBV28 and TRBJ2-7, with D possibly matching TRBD2 (5 bases). V lost 1 base to trimming and J lost 2 bases, with 9 bases between them. Germline V CDR1 and CDR2: MDHEN, SYDVKM. CDR3 size: 14 residues. The CDR3 DNA reads as TGTGCCAGCAGTTTATCGCGGGTCCCCTACGAGCAGTACTTC. Translating it yields CASSLSRVPYEQYF. Full variable domain (outside the CDR3, taken from reference TRBV28 and TRBJ2-7): DVKVTQSSRYLVKRTGEKVFLECVQDMDHENMFWYRQDPGLGLRLIYFSYDVKMKEKGDIPEGYSVSREKKERFSLILESASTNQTSMYLCASSLSRVPYEQYFGPGTRLTVT.